These 3 T cell receptor beta chains came from one sample sequenced in a study of OX40 agonist ivuxolimab in advanced cancers. Repertoires were generated with immunoSEQ multiplex PCR, while TCRdb's copy carries only in-frame clones and drops some. The sample includes under 75,000 clones, around 85% seen only once; the top ten take around 0.73%. The specimen comprised CD4+ or CD8+ T cells sorted from blood, sampled in a trial of the OX40 agonist ivuxolimab. Source of these receptors: an adult with an advanced solid tumor such as melanoma, head and neck, liver or kidney cancer.

The genes are TRBV19 and TRBJ1-2; D remains unclear. V lost 3 bases to trimming and J lost 1 base, with 6 bases between them. Germline lookup yields CDR1 LNHDA and CDR2 SQIVND (reference sequence). The CDR3 runs to 13 residues. CDR3 amino acids: CASSIDNNYGYTF. Here the CDR3 DNA reads TGTGCCAGTAGTATCGACAATAACTATGGCTACACCTTC.

This clone has just one count. The genes are TRBV6-6 and TRBJ2-1; D gene unclear. This CDR3 is built from 14 residues. The germline V and J ends were trimmed by 6 bases and 2 bases, with 11 bases remaining between them. Germline V gene data show CDR1 as MNHNY and CDR2 as SVGAGI (reference sequence). The CDR3 bases are TGTGCCAGCAGCCAACAAGGGACCTACAATGAGCAGTTCTTC. The encoded protein is CASSQQGTYNEQFF.

This chain uses TRBV2 with TRBJ1-2; D is perhaps TRBD1 (6 bases). Trimming removed 8 bases from V and 3 bases from J, with 16 bases in between. Germline V gene sequence: CDR1 SNHLY, CDR2 FYNNEI. There are 14 residues in the CDR3. The CDR3 sequence is CASGRGGNDYGYTF. The CDR3 DNA sequence: TGTGCCAGCGGCCGAGGGGGGAATGACTATGGCTACACCTTC.